Below, 27 T cell receptor beta chains from the same sample are listed, as sequenced in a study of cytomegalovirus exposure and HLA in healthy donors. Primers: 60 Vbeta forward and 13 Jbeta reverse. Clones were read by immunoSEQ multiplex PCR, and TCRdb kept only the in-frame ones, dropping some. The sample holds some 130,000 clones; approximately 87% are singletons and the top ten take about 1.5%. The sample was PBMCs. The receptor source for this set is a man in his forties in good health and CMV-seronegative.

Concerning this clone: This sample includes further DNA sequences coding for the same CDR3. The J gene is TRBJ2-7, the V gene TRBV7-2; 7 nucleotides agree with TRBD1. CDR3 length: 13 residues. V shed 5 bases and J 5 bases; nucleotides not matched to a gene: 6. Germline V gene lookup returns CDR1 SGHTA and CDR2 FQGNSA. The CDR3 region is CASSLEGGDEQYF. The CDR3 DNA follows: TGTGCCAGCAGCCTAGAAGGGGGCGACGAGCAGTACTTC. Filled out from reference TRBV7-2 and TRBJ2-7, the complete variable domain reads GAGVSQSPSNKVTEKGKDVELRCDPISGHTALYWYRQSLGQGLEFLIYFQGNSAPDKSGLPSDRFSAERTGGSVSTLTIQRTQQEDSAVYLCASSLEGGDEQYFGPGTRLTVT.

This clone was observed a handful of times. The chain combines TRBV7-9 with TRBJ1-4; TRBD1 matches at 8 bases. Germline V lookup: CDR1 SEHNR, CDR2 FQNEAQ (reference sequence). Trimming cost V 1 base and J 10 bases; bases outside gene matches: 5. The CDR3 runs 14 residues. CDR3 loop: CASSLGQGTGKLFF. CDR3 nucleotides: TGTGCCAGCAGCTTAGGACAGGGGACAGGAAAACTGTTTTTT.

Only one count was recorded for this clone. The chain combines TRBV15 with TRBJ1-3, with D hard to call. The CDR3 runs 12 residues. Germline-derived CDR1 and CDR2 are LNHNV and YYDKDF (reference sequence). Trimming pared 5 bases from V and 4 bases from J, leaving 6 bases between. The CDR3 protein is CATSARGNTIYF. CDR3 DNA: TGTGCCACCAGCGCCAGAGGAAACACCATATATTTT.

The V gene is TRBV7-3, the J gene TRBJ2-1, with D possibly being TRBD1 (6 bases). Germline assignment: CDR1 SGHTA and CDR2 FQGTGA. This CDR3 region has 14 residues. V was pared by 1 base and J by 9 bases, with 13 bases between. CDR3 DNA: TGTGCCAGCAGCTTAAGTGCAGGGGCTGGTGAGCAGTTCTTC. This translates into CASSLSAGAGEQFF.

In nucleotides, the CDR3 is TGTGCCAGCAGGCAGACAGGGCAGAACACTGAAGCTTTCTTT. Translating it yields CASRQTGQNTEAFF. This chain uses TRBV25-1 with TRBJ1-1, with TRBD1 matching 7 bases. J gave up 1 base and V 6 bases, and 5 bases lay outside the gene matches. This CDR3 contains 14 residues. Germline assignment: CDR1 MGHDK and CDR2 SYGVNS. Supplemented by reference TRBV25-1 and TRBJ1-1, the full variable domain reads EADIYQTPRYLVIGTGKKITLECSQTMGHDKMYWYQQDPGMELHLIHYSYGVNSTEKGDLSSESTVSRIRTEHFPLTLESARPSHTSQYLCASRQTGQNTEAFFGQGTRLTVV.

The chain couples TRBV2 to TRBJ1-2; no reliable D call. The CDR3 loop spans 16 amino acids. CDR1 and CDR2 from the germline V gene are SNHLY and FYNNEI. The V gene lost 5 bases and the J gene lost 0 bases, with 16 bases spanning the gap. This CDR3 reads CASSSRAGRTNYGYTF. CDR3 bases: TGTGCCAGCAGTTCGCGGGCAGGCCGAACTAACTATGGCTACACCTTC. The whole variable domain, filled in from reference TRBV2 and TRBJ1-2, reads EPEVTQTPSHQVTQMGQEVILRCVPISNHLYFYWYRQILGQKVEFLVSFYNNEISEKSEIFDDQFSVERPDGSNFTLKIRSTKLEDSAMYFCASSSRAGRTNYGYTFGSGTRLTVV.

The chain carries TRBV29-1 and TRBJ1-1, with a tentative D call TRBD1 (5 bases). The length of the CDR3 is 12 residues. V dropped 3 bases and J dropped 7 bases, with 12 bases sitting between them. The germline V gene has CDR1 SQVTM and CDR2 ANQGSEA. Here the CDR3 reads CSVDLGGGEAFF. In DNA form, the CDR3 reads TGCAGCGTTGACCTCGGGGGAGGTGAAGCTTTCTTT.

J is TRBJ2-2 and V is TRBV11-2; 8 bases agree with TRBD1. Germline V lookup: CDR1 SGHAT, CDR2 FQNNGV. The CDR3 sequence is 16 residues long. Trimming at V came to 5 bases and at J to 4 bases, leaving 9 bases not matched to a gene. CDR3 sequence reads: CASSLSGQGGTGELFF. CDR3 nucleotides: TGTGCCAGCAGCCTATCAGGACAGGGTGGCACCGGGGAGCTGTTTTTT. Together with reference TRBV11-2 and TRBJ2-2, the CDR3 gives the full variable domain: EAGVAQSPRYKIIEKRQSVAFWCNPISGHATLYWYQQILGQGPKLLIQFQNNGVVDDSQLPKDRFSAERLKGVDSTLKIQPAKLEDSAVYLCASSLSGQGGTGELFFGEGSRLTVL.

The V and J genes are TRBV10-3 and TRBJ2-3; 14 positions agree with TRBD2. The length of the CDR3 is 19 residues. The germline CDR1 and CDR2 sequences are ENHRY and SYGVKD. The V gene end was trimmed by 7 bases and the J gene end by 4 bases; junction bases not matched to a gene: 16. This CDR3 reads CAIKRGRGLAGAPPDTQYF. For the CDR3, the DNA is TGTGCCATCAAGAGGGGTCGGGGACTAGCGGGGGCCCCCCCAGATACGCAGTATTTT.

The V gene is TRBV11-2, the J gene TRBJ2-4, with D maybe TRBD1 (6 bases). V gave up 1 base and J gave up 5 bases, with 15 bases separating them. Germline V gene lookup returns CDR1 SGHAT and CDR2 FQNNGV. CDR3 length equals 16 residues. The CDR3 region is CASSLGAGVTQNIQYF. The CDR3 region has the DNA TGTGCCAGCAGCTTAGGAGCAGGGGTTACCCAAAACATTCAGTACTTC.

The table lists this clone with a count of one. The V gene is TRBV11-2, the J gene TRBJ2-1; D unresolved. The CDR3 is made up of 15 amino acids. Trimming pared 5 bases from V and 0 bases from J, leaving 11 bases between. The germline V gene has CDR1 SGHAT and CDR2 FQNNGV. The CDR3 spells CASSPPSVSYNEQFF. In nucleotides, the CDR3 is TGTGCCAGCAGCCCCCCTAGTGTCTCCTACAATGAGCAGTTCTTC.

CDR3 in amino acids: CASRLQGAANYGYTF. The CDR3 DNA reads as TGTGCCAGCAGATTACAGGGGGCAGCTAACTATGGCTACACCTTC. This chain joins TRBV28 and TRBJ1-2; the match to TRBD1 covers 9 bases. This CDR3 contains 15 residues. Trimming at V came to 6 bases and at J to 0 bases, leaving 5 bases not matched to a gene. Per germline, CDR1 MDHEN and CDR2 SYDVKM.

The V gene is TRBV6-6, the J gene TRBJ2-7; 8 nucleotides match TRBD2. Germline trimming cut 7 bases from V and 6 bases from J; bases unmatched to any gene: 8. CDR1 and CDR2 (germline): MNHNY, SVGAGI (reference sequence). The CDR3 covers 13 residues. CDR3 sequence (DNA): TGTGCCAGCACCAACGGCGGGGGGAGCGAGCAGTACTTC. It encodes CASTNGGGSEQYF.

As for this clone: At one of its ends the junction is not consistent with the germline gene, which may arise from a read error. CDR3 DNA sequence: TGTTCCAGCAGCTTACAGTACGAGCAGTACTTC. The encoded protein is CSSSLQYEQYF. The rearrangement links TRBV7-9 to TRBJ2-7; D gene unclear. The CDR3 sequence is 11 residues long. Per germline, CDR1 SEHNR and CDR2 FQNEAQ (reference sequence).

The genes are TRBV9 and TRBJ2-7; 9 nucleotides agree with TRBD1. Germline assignment: CDR1 SGDLS and CDR2 YYNGEE. The CDR3 totals 16 residues. V dropped 1 base and J dropped 7; count of bases not matched to a gene: 12. CDR3: CASSVSPGQGLEEQYF. CDR3 sequence (DNA): TGTGCCAGCAGCGTAAGCCCCGGACAGGGGCTAGAGGAGCAGTACTTC.

This clone was detected only once. The chain links TRBV28 to TRBJ1-5; 7 positions match TRBD1. The V gene end was trimmed by 5 bases and the J gene end by 6 bases; junction bases not matched to a gene: 7. The germline gives CDR1 MDHEN, CDR2 SYDVKM. This CDR3 has 14 residues. The CDR3 region is CASSQTGVGQPQHF. The CDR3 DNA reads as TGTGCCAGCAGTCAAACAGGGGTAGGTCAGCCCCAGCATTTT.

CDR3 region: CASQFIFHRGPPYEQYF. CDR3 nucleotides: TGTGCCAGCCAGTTTATCTTCCACAGGGGGCCCCCCTACGAGCAGTACTTC. The chain is built from TRBV28 and TRBJ2-7, with TRBD1 matching 9 bases. V was pared by 8 bases and J by 2 bases, with 16 bases of the junction left unmatched. The CDR3 extends over 17 amino acids. Germline CDR1 and CDR2: MDHEN and SYDVKM. The variable domain in full, with the rest retrieved from reference TRBV28 and TRBJ2-7, is DVKVTQSSRYLVKRTGEKVFLECVQDMDHENMFWYRQDPGLGLRLIYFSYDVKMKEKGDIPEGYSVSREKKERFSLILESASTNQTSMYLCASQFIFHRGPPYEQYFGPGTRLTVT.

V gene TRBV5-1 combines with J gene TRBJ2-3, with 7 bases identical to TRBD2. The CDR3 sequence is 14 residues long. Per germline, CDR1 SGHRS and CDR2 YFSETQ. The J segment lost 2 bases and the V segment lost 3 bases, leaving 3 bases of the junction unmatched. The CDR3 coding sequence is TGCGCCAGCAGCTCAGGACTAGTCACAGATACGCAGTATTTT. As protein: CASSSGLVTDTQYF.

The CDR3 sequence is CASSVGTSVFLAYNEQFF. CDR3 in DNA: TGTGCCAGCAGCGTGGGGACTAGCGTTTTTCTGGCCTACAATGAGCAGTTCTTC. The gene calls are TRBV9 and TRBJ2-1; 10 bases fit TRBD2. The CDR3 runs 18 residues. V lost 2 bases and J lost 2; bases outside the gene matches: 10. Per the germline V gene, CDR1 is SGDLS and CDR2 is YYNGEE.

The chain links TRBV5-3 to TRBJ2-2; 16 bases are shared with TRBD2. TRBV5-3 is recorded as an ORF, its role being uncertain. The CDR3 has 18 residues. V trimming: 4 bases; J trimming: 2 bases; junction bases outside the gene matches: 5. The DNA of the CDR3 is TGTGCCAGAAGCATGGGGACTAGCGGGGGGGTCAACACCGGGGAGCTGTTTTTT. This sequence encodes CARSMGTSGGVNTGELFF.

The V gene is TRBV4-3, the J gene TRBJ1-1, with unresolved D. This CDR3 contains 13 residues. V lost 2 bases to trimming and J lost 6 bases, with 10 bases between them. CDR1 and CDR2 from the germline V gene are LGHNA and YSLEER. The CDR3 DNA reads TGCGCCAGCAGCCAACCCCCCCCCTCTGAAGCTTTCTTT. Translated, it gives CASSQPPPSEAFF.

The CDR3 DNA is TGTGCCAGCAAGGACGCCGGGACTAGCCCCAATGAGCAGTTCTTC. This codes for CASKDAGTSPNEQFF. The chain has TRBV6-1 and TRBJ2-1; 9 bases fit TRBD2. The CDR3 is made up of 15 amino acids. Germline lookup yields CDR1 MNHNS and CDR2 SASEGT. V gave up 7 bases and J gave up 6 bases; unmatched junction bases: 10.

This sequence joins TRBV7-2 and TRBJ2-7; a possible D gene is TRBD2 (6 bases). The CDR3 contains 14 residues. Germline assignment: CDR1 SGHTA and CDR2 FQGNSA. Trimming shortened V by 1 base and J by 4 bases, and 11 bases separated the two germline ends. The CDR3 region is CASSLVGLLYEQYF. In DNA, the CDR3 is TGTGCCAGCAGCTTAGTGGGACTGCTTTACGAGCAGTACTTC.

The CDR3 reads CASSSHRGLNEQFF. The DNA of the CDR3 is TGTGCCAGCAGTTCCCACAGGGGGCTAAATGAGCAGTTCTTC. This sequence joins TRBV2 and TRBJ2-1; 9 nucleotides align to TRBD1. CDR1 and CDR2 from the germline V gene are SNHLY and FYNNEI. With V trimmed by 5 bases and J by 7 bases, 6 bases remained unmatched. The CDR3 has 14 amino acids.

This clone was seen only once. The V call is TRBV29-1, the J call TRBJ2-5; D is ambiguous. The CDR3 runs 11 residues. The germline V gene encodes CDR1 SQVTM and CDR2 ANQGSEA. With 4 bases removed from V and 4 bases from J, the gap between germline ends came to 7 bases. DNA for the CDR3: TGCAGCGTTGGTGTCGGAGAGACCCAGTACTTC. Translating gives CSVGVGETQYF.

V usage is TRBV10-3 and J usage is TRBJ1-1; 7 bases agree with TRBD1. V was clipped by 11 bases and J by 4 bases; unmatched bases: 10. The CDR3 extends over 13 amino acids. Germline assignment: CDR1 ENHRY and CDR2 SYGVKD. CDR3 sequence reads: CAHSGGMGTEAFF. The DNA for the CDR3 is TGTGCCCATTCAGGGGGAATGGGCACTGAAGCTTTCTTT.

This clone was picked up a small number of times. This chain connects TRBV20-1 to TRBJ1-1; D not certain. Between the trimmed V and J ends, which lost 4 bases and 3 bases, there was a span of 6 bases. The CDR3 is made up of 11 amino acids. Germline V gene sequence: CDR1 DFQATT, CDR2 SNEGSKA (reference sequence). The CDR3 sequence is CSAIRDTEAFF. The CDR3 nucleotides are TGCAGTGCTATCCGCGACACTGAAGCTTTCTTT.